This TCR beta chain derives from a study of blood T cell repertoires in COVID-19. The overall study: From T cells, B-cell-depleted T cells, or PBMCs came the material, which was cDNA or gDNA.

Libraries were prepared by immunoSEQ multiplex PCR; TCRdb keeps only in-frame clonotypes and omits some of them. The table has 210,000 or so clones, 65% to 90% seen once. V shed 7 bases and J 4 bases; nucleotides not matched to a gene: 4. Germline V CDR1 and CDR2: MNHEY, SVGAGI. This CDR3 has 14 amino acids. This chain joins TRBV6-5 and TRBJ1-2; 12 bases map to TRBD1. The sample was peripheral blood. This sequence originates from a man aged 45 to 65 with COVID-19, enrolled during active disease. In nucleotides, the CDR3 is TGTGCCAGCATAGGGACAGGGGGCTTCTATGGCTACACCTTC. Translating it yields CASIGTGGFYGYTF.